The sequence of this T cell receptor beta chain was determined in a study of blood T cell repertoires in COVID-19. On the study more broadly: From T cells, B-cell-depleted T cells, or PBMCs came the material, which was cDNA or gDNA.

Source study methods: Reference gene primer amplification gave estimated nucleated cell counts. TCRdb's copy holds only in-frame clones and misses some; the assay was immunoSEQ multiplex PCR. The V and J calls and clone size are taken from that table; D and trimming were inferred from the DNA. The sample yields 300,000 to 400,000 clones, 88% seen once. After removal of 6 bases from V and 0 bases from J, the junction contained 6 bases not matched to a gene. Germline V gene lookup returns CDR1 KGHDR and CDR2 SFDVKD. CDR3 size: 15 residues. Seattle patients were enrolled during active infection and followed longitudinally.

This chain uses TRBV24-1 with TRBJ1-2, with 7 bases that match TRBD1. This clonotype originated in a woman aged 65 to 85 with COVID-19, enrolled during active disease. Sequenced input: peripheral blood. This CDR3 is CATSPSGGSNYGYTF. DNA of the CDR3: TGTGCCACCAGTCCCTCAGGGGGATCTAACTATGGCTACACCTTC.